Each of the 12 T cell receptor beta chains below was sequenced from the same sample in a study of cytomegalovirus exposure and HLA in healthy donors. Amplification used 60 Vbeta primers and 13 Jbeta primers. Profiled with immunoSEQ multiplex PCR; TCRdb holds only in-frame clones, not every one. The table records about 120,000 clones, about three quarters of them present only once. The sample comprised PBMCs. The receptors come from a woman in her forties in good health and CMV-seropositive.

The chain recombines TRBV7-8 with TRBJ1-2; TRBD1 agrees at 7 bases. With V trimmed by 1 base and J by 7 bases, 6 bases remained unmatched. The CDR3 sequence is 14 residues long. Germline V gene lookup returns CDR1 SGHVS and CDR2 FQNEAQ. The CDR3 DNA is TGTGCCAGCAGCTTAGGTTGGCAGGGGGTTGGCTACACCTTC. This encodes CASSLGWQGVGYTF.

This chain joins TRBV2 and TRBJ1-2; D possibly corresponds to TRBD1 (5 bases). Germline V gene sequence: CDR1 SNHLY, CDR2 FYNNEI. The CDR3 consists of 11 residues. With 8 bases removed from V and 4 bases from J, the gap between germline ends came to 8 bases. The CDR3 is CASAQGYGYTF. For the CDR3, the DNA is TGTGCCAGCGCCCAGGGCTATGGCTACACCTTC. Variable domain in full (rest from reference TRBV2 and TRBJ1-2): EPEVTQTPSHQVTQMGQEVILRCVPISNHLYFYWYRQILGQKVEFLVSFYNNEISEKSEIFDDQFSVERPDGSNFTLKIRSTKLEDSAMYFCASAQGYGYTFGSGTRLTVV.

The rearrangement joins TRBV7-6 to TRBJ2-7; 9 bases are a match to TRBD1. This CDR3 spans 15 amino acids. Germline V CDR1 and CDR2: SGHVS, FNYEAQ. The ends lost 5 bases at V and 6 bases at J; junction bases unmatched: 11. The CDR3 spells CASSPPGQGPSEQYF. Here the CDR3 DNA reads TGTGCCAGCAGCCCCCCGGGACAGGGTCCATCCGAGCAGTACTTC.

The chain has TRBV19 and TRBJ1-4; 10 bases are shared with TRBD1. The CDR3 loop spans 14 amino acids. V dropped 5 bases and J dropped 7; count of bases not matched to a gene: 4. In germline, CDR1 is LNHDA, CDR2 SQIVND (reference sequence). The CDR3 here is CASSRGQGIEKLFF. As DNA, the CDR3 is TGTGCCAGTAGTCGGGGACAGGGGATTGAAAAACTGTTTTTT.

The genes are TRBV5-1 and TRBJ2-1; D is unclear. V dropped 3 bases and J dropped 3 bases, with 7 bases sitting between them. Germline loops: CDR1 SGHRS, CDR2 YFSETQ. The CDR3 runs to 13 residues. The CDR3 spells CASSSYSYNEQFF. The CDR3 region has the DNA TGCGCCAGCAGCTCCTACAGCTACAATGAGCAGTTCTTC.

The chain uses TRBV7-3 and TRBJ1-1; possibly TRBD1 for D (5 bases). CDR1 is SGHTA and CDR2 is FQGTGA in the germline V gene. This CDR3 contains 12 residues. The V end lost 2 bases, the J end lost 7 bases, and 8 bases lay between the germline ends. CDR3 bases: TGTGCCAGCAGCTTACAGGGTCATGAAGCTTTCTTT. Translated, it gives CASSLQGHEAFF.

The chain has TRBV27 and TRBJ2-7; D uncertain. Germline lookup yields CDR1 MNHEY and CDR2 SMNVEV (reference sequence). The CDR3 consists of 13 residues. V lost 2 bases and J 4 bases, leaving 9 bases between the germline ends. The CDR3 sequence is CASSLTQFYEQYF. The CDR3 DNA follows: TGTGCCAGCAGTTTAACACAGTTTTACGAGCAGTACTTC.

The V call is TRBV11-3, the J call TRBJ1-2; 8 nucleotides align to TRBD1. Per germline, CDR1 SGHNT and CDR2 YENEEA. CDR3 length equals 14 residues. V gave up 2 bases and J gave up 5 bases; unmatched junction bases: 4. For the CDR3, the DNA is TGTGCCAGCAGCTTACGGGACAGGCATTATGGCTACACCTTC. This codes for CASSLRDRHYGYTF.

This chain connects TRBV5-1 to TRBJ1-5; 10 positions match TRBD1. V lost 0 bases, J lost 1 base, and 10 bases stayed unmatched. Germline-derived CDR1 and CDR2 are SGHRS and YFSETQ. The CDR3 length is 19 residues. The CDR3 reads CASSLDWRQGAKSNQPQHF. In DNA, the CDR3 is TGCGCCAGCAGCTTGGATTGGAGACAGGGGGCGAAGAGCAATCAGCCCCAGCATTTT. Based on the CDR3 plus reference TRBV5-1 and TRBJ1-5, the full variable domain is KAGVTQTPRYLIKTRGQQVTLSCSPISGHRSVSWYQQTPGQGLQFLFEYFSETQRNKGNFPGRFSGRQFSNSRSEMNVSTLELGDSALYLCASSLDWRQGAKSNQPQHFGDGTRLSIL.

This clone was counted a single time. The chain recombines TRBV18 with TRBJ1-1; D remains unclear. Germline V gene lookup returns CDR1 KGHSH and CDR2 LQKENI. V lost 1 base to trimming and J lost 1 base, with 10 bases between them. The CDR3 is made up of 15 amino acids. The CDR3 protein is CASSPREVANTEAFF. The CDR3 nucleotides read TGTGCCAGCTCACCACGAGAGGTTGCGAACACTGAAGCTTTCTTT. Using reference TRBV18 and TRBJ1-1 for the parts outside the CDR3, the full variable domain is NAGVMQNPRHLVRRRGQEARLRCSPMKGHSHVYWYRQLPEEGLKFMVYLQKENIIDESGMPKERFSAEFPKEGPSILRIQQVVRGDSAAYFCASSPREVANTEAFFGQGTRLTVV.

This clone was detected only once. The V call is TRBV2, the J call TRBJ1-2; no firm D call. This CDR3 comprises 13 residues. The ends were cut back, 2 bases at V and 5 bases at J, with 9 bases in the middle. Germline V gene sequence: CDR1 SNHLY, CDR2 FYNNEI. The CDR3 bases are TGTGCCAGCAGTGAAAGGAGGGATTATGGCTACACCTTC. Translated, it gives CASSERRDYGYTF.

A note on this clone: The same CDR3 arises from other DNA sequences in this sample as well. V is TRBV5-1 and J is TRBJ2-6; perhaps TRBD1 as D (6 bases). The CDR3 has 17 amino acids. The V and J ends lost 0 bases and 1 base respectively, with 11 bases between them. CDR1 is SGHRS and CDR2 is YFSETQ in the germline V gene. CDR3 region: CASSLAGVGSGANVLTF. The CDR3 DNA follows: TGCGCCAGCAGCTTGGCAGGGGTCGGGTCTGGGGCCAACGTCCTGACTTTC.